This record covers a single T cell receptor beta chain. The sample belongs to a study of blood T cell repertoires in COVID-19. The authors' processing: Reference gene primer amplification in the assay estimated nucleated cell counts. Here immunoSEQ multiplex PCR was the method, and the copy in TCRdb shows in-frame clones only, minus some. That table supplies the V and J calls and clone size; D and trimming were determined from the DNA. The sample comprises about 97,000 clones, roughly 81% of which are singletons, and 9.9% rests with the top ten. Source material: peripheral blood. This TCR was sampled from a man between 40 and 49 years old with active or convalescent COVID-19.

For the CDR3, the DNA is TGCGCCAGCAGCTTCATCGACAGGGGTACCGGGGAGCTGTTTTTT. Translated, it gives CASSFIDRGTGELFF. This chain uses TRBV5-1 with TRBJ2-2; TRBD1 aligns across 8 bases. The CDR3 length is 15 residues. Germline assignment: CDR1 SGHRS and CDR2 YFSETQ. V lost 2 bases to trimming and J lost 5 bases; unmatched junction nucleotides: 5.